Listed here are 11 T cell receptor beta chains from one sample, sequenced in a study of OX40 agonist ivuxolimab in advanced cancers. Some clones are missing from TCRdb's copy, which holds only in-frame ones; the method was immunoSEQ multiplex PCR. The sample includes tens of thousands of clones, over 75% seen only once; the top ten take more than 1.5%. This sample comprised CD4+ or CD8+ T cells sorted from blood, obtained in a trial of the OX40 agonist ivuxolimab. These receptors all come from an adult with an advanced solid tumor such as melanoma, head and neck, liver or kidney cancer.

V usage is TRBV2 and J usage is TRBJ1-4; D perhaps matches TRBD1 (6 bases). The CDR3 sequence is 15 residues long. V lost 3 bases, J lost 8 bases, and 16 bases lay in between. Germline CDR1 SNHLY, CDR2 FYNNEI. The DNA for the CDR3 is TGTGCCAGCAGTGACGCGGTGGGGGCTAGGGAAAAACTGTTTTTT. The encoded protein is CASSDAVGAREKLFF. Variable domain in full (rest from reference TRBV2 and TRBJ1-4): EPEVTQTPSHQVTQMGQEVILRCVPISNHLYFYWYRQILGQKVEFLVSFYNNEISEKSEIFDDQFSVERPDGSNFTLKIRSTKLEDSAMYFCASSDAVGAREKLFFGSGTQLSVL.

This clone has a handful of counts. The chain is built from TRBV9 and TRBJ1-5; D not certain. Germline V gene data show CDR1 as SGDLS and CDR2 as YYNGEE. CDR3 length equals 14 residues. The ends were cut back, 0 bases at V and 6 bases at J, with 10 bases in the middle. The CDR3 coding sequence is TGTGCCAGCAGCGTAGAGGTCGGCGGTCAGCCCCAGCATTTT. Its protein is CASSVEVGGQPQHF.

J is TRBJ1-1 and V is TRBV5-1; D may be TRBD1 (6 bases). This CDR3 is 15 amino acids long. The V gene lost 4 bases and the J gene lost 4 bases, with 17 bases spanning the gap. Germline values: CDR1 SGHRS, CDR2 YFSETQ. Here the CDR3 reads CASSNYRDLGTEAFF. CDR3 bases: TGCGCCAGCAGCAATTACAGGGATTTGGGCACTGAAGCTTTCTTT.

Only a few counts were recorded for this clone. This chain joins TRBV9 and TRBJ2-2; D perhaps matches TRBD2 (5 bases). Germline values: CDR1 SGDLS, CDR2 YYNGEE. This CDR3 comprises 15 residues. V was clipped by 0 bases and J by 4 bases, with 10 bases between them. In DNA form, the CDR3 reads TGTGCCAGCAGCGTAGAGTCGGGGTCCACCGGGGAGCTGTTTTTT. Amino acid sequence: CASSVESGSTGELFF.

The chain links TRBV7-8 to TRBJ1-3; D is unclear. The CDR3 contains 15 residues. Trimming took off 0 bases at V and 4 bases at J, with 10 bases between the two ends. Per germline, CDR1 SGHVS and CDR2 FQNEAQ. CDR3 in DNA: TGTGCCAGCAGCTTAGCTGAGGGCAGGGGAAACACCATATATTTT. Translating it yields CASSLAEGRGNTIYF.

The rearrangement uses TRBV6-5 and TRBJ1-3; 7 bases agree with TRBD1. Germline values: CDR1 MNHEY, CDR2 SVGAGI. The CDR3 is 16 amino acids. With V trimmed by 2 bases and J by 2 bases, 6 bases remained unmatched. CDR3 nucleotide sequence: TGTGCCAGCAGTTACGGAAGGGGGCGTACTGGAAACACCATATATTTT. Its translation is CASSYGRGRTGNTIYF.

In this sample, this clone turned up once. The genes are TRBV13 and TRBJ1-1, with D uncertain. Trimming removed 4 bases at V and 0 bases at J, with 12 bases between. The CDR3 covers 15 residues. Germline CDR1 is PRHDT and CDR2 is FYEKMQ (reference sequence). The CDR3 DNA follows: TGTGCCAGCAGCTCCCGACAAAGAATGAACACTGAAGCTTTCTTT. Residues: CASSSRQRMNTEAFF.

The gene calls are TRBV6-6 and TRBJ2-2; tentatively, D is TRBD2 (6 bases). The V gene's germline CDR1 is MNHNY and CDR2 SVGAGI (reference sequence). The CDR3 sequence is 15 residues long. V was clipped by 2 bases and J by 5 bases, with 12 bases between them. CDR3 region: CASSYRLARTGELFF. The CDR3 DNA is TGTGCCAGCAGTTACCGGCTAGCGAGGACCGGGGAGCTGTTTTTT.

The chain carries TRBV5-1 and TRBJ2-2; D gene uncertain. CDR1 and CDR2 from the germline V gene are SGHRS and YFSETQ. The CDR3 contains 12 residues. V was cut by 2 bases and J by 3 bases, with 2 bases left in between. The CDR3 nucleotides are TGCGCCAGCAGCTTTGACACCGGGGAGCTGTTTTTT. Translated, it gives CASSFDTGELFF.

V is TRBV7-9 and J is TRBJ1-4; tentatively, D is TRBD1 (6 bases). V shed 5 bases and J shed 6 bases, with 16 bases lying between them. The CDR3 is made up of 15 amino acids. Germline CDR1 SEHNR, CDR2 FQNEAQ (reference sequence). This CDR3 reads CASSRSGTMDEKLFF. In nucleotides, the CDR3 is TGTGCCAGCAGCCGCTCCGGGACAATGGATGAAAAACTGTTTTTT. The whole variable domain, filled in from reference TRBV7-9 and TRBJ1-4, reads DTGVSQNPRHKITKRGQNVTFRCDPISEHNRLYWYRQTLGQGPEFLTYFQNEAQLEKSRLLSDRFSAERPKGSFSTLEIQRTEQGDSAMYLCASSRSGTMDEKLFFGSGTQLSVL.

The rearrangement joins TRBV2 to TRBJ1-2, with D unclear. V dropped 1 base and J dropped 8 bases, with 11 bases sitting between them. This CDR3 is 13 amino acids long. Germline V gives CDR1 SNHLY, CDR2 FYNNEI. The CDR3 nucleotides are TGTGCCAGCAGTGAAGTCAGACTGGACGGCTACACCTTC. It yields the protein CASSEVRLDGYTF.